The 9 T cell receptor beta chains below come from one sample, sequenced in a study of cytomegalovirus exposure and HLA in healthy donors (dated by TCRdb to about 2017). The method behind the library was the immunoSEQ multiplex PCR assay. A mixture of 60 forward primers for TCR Vbeta segments and 13 reverse primers for TCR Jbeta segments was used in the multiplex PCR. TCRdb mirrors the immuneACCESS table, restricted to in-frame sequences. Some clones are absent from its copies; in checked studies, under half trace to an unresolved V gene, and the reason for the others is unknown. This sample has hundreds of thousands of clones in its table, and roughly two thirds of those were observed once. The top ten hold approximately 2.1% of the sample. The sequenced sample consisted of PBMCs. Source of these receptors: a female donor in good health and CMV-seronegative.

This clone was seen a few times. The chain is built from TRBV18 and TRBJ2-1; TRBD2 might be the D (6 bases). The CDR3 spans 16 residues. V was shortened by 3 bases and J by 2 bases, with 14 bases between the two germline ends. Germline V CDR1 and CDR2: KGHSH, LQKENI. Here the CDR3 DNA reads TGTGCCAGCTCACCTGGGACTCTACGGGCCTACAATGAGCAGTTCTTC. It is translated as CASSPGTLRAYNEQFF. The full variable domain, with the rest looked up from reference TRBV18 and TRBJ2-1, is NAGVMQNPRHLVRRRGQEARLRCSPMKGHSHVYWYRQLPEEGLKFMVYLQKENIIDESGMPKERFSAEFPKEGPSILRIQQVVRGDSAAYFCASSPGTLRAYNEQFFGPGTRLTVL.

A word on this clone: Relative to the germline gene, one junction end is altered; a read error may explain this. The rearrangement uses TRBV9 and TRBJ2-7; possible D gene TRBD1, 6 bases. Per the germline V gene, CDR1 is SGDLS and CDR2 is YYNGEE. This CDR3 contains 10 residues. The CDR3 loop reads CASSGTVLHF. In nucleotides, the CDR3 is TGTGCCAGCAGCGGGACAGTTTTGCACTTC.

Here the CDR3 reads CSVWTGRGAEAFF. CDR3 DNA: TGCAGCGTTTGGACAGGGAGGGGCGCTGAAGCTTTCTTT. The chain has TRBV29-1 and TRBJ1-1, with 8 bases fitting TRBD1. The CDR3 contains 13 residues. Germline lookup yields CDR1 SQVTM and CDR2 ANQGSEA. After removal of 5 bases from V and 6 bases from J, the junction contained 8 bases not matched to a gene.

This clone occurred a few times. The chain uses TRBV28 and TRBJ2-1, with 7 bases fitting TRBD1. The CDR3 extends over 17 amino acids. V shed 5 bases, J shed 0 bases, and the junction held 10 bases outside the gene matches. Germline CDR1 MDHEN, CDR2 SYDVKM. In DNA, the CDR3 is TGTGCCAGCAGTCCCCTGGCCGGACAGGTCTCCTACAATGAGCAGTTCTTC. The encoded protein is CASSPLAGQVSYNEQFF.

This clone was seen more than once but under ten times. V usage is TRBV6-1 and J usage is TRBJ2-1; 7 bases map to TRBD1. The length of the CDR3 is 14 residues. The germline V gene encodes CDR1 MNHNS and CDR2 SASEGT. Trimming cost V 7 bases and J 5 bases; bases outside gene matches: 8. The CDR3: CASTLTGINNEQFF. Written as DNA, the CDR3 is TGTGCCAGCACACTGACAGGGATCAACAATGAGCAGTTCTTC.

The J gene is TRBJ2-1, the V gene TRBV7-9; a possible D gene is TRBD1 (6 bases). Trimming removed 5 bases at V and 0 bases at J, with 14 bases between. This CDR3 comprises 16 residues. Germline values: CDR1 SEHNR, CDR2 FQNEAQ (reference sequence). The CDR3 reads CASSEMGHPSYNEQFF. In DNA form, the CDR3 reads TGTGCCAGCAGCGAGATGGGACACCCCTCCTACAATGAGCAGTTCTTC.

This clone is a singleton in its sample. J is TRBJ2-4 and V is TRBV2; D perhaps matches TRBD2 (7 bases). CDR3 length: 16 residues. Germline V CDR1 and CDR2: SNHLY, FYNNEI. V was clipped by 5 bases and J by 6 bases, with 20 bases between them. The CDR3 bases are TGTGCCAGCAGTCCAGGGGCGGGGGCTAGCTTAAACATTCAGTACTTC. Translation gives CASSPGAGASLNIQYF.

V usage is TRBV27 and J usage is TRBJ2-2; tentative D call: TRBD1 (5 bases). Germline V gene sequence: CDR1 MNHEY, CDR2 SMNVEV (reference sequence). V was cut by 3 bases and J by 3 bases, with 8 bases left in between. CDR3 size: 14 residues. CDR3 in DNA: TGTGCCAGCAGTTTCACAGGTGACACCGGGGAGCTGTTTTTT. As protein: CASSFTGDTGELFF.

J is TRBJ2-3 and V is TRBV7-2, with a possible D match to TRBD1 (6 bases). This CDR3 has 15 amino acids. With 1 base removed from V and 4 bases from J, the gap between germline ends came to 12 bases. Germline CDR1 SGHTA, CDR2 FQGNSA. The DNA of the CDR3 is TGTGCCAGCAGCTTAGACGGACAGACCCCAGATACGCAGTATTTT. This sequence encodes CASSLDGQTPDTQYF.